The 27 T cell receptor beta chains below come from one sample, sequenced in a study of regulatory and conventional T cells in RAG deficiency. Genomic DNA came from blood conventional CD4+ T cells gated CD25-low CD127-high. Profiled with immunoSEQ multiplex PCR; TCRdb holds only in-frame clones, not every one. The sample records about 46,000 clones, more than 80% being singletons. This sample also appeared in a second study, on regulatory T cells. From that report: The PCR used 52 TRBV and 13 TRBJ primers.

Sequenced material: CD4+ effector T cells sorted from blood. The receptors here all came from a human donor in good health.

The chain employs TRBV9 and TRBJ2-2; the match to TRBD2 covers 11 bases. The CDR3 is 17 amino acids. The trim removed 0 bases at V and 4 bases at J, leaving 5 bases unmatched. CDR1 SGDLS and CDR2 YYNGEE come from the germline V gene. CDR3 sequence reads: CASSVAPLAGGTGELFF. DNA for the CDR3: TGTGCCAGCAGCGTAGCCCCGCTAGCGGGGGGCACCGGGGAGCTGTTTTTT.

The chain joins TRBV7-6 to TRBJ2-1; D ambiguous. CDR3 length: 12 residues. V was trimmed by 1 base and J by 7 bases, leaving 5 bases between them. Germline lookup yields CDR1 SGHVS and CDR2 FNYEAQ. CDR3 residues: CASSLGKNEQFF. The CDR3 coding sequence is TGTGCCAGCAGCTTAGGAAAGAATGAGCAGTTCTTC.

Concerning this clone itself: The sample holds other DNA sequences that translate to the same CDR3. The chain employs TRBV2 and TRBJ1-1, with a possible D match to TRBD1 (5 bases). Trimming stripped 8 bases from V and 1 base from J, with 11 bases between. Germline V lookup: CDR1 SNHLY, CDR2 FYNNEI. The CDR3 covers 13 residues. CDR3 bases: TGTGCCAGCTCGGGGGGACCGAACACTGAAGCTTTCTTT. Encoded protein: CASSGGPNTEAFF.

The chain joins TRBV9 to TRBJ2-7; no firm D call. Germline CDR1 and CDR2: SGDLS and YYNGEE. The CDR3 has 11 residues. V gave up 0 bases and J gave up 6 bases, with 4 bases separating them. CDR3 sequence (DNA): TGTGCCAGCAGCGTAGGCCCCGAGCAGTACTTC. Translating gives CASSVGPEQYF.

On this clone: The germline gene is not matched at one end of the junction; a read error may be the cause. J is TRBJ2-5 and V is TRBV7-7; D gene unclear. CDR3 length: 12 residues. Germline V gene data show CDR1 as SSHAT and CDR2 as FNYEAQ (reference sequence). CDR3 in DNA: TGTGCTAGCAGCCGGATGCAAGAGACCCAGTACTTC. It translates to CASSRMQETQYF.

The chain combines TRBV5-3 with TRBJ2-7, with D possibly being TRBD2 (5 bases). TRBV5-3 is an ORF, with its function uncertain. Trimming cost V 0 bases and J 2 bases, with 9 bases left between them. This CDR3 is built from 14 residues. CDR3 bases: TGTGCCAGAAGCTTGGGTCCCGGGGCCTACGAGCAGTACTTC. Its translation: CARSLGPGAYEQYF.

The CDR3 spells CASSEVRGEGYTF. For the CDR3, the DNA is TGTGCCAGCAGTGAAGTTAGGGGAGAGGGCTACACCTTC. The chain combines TRBV6-1 with TRBJ1-2; tentative D call: TRBD1 (5 bases). CDR3 length equals 13 residues. Trimming took 1 base from V and 8 from J, leaving 11 bases between them. Germline-derived CDR1 and CDR2 are MNHNS and SASEGT.

The chain recombines TRBV14 with TRBJ2-1; 7 nucleotides match TRBD1. With V trimmed by 0 bases and J by 5 bases, 19 bases remained unmatched. This CDR3 region has 20 residues. Germline loops: CDR1 SGHDN, CDR2 FVKESK. CDR3 region: CASSQEGIMFTGALNNEQFF. DNA for the CDR3: TGTGCCAGCAGCCAAGAAGGAATCATGTTTACAGGGGCTTTGAACAATGAGCAGTTCTTC.

V usage is TRBV29-1 and J usage is TRBJ2-3; TRBD1 aligns across 8 bases. Germline CDR1 is SQVTM and CDR2 is ANQGSEA. V shed 7 bases, J shed 2 bases, and the junction held 11 bases outside the gene matches. This CDR3 is 15 amino acids long. CDR3 residues: CSARQGTLNTDTQYF. CDR3 DNA sequence: TGCAGCGCTAGACAGGGGACACTTAACACAGATACGCAGTATTTT.

The chain has TRBV5-1 and TRBJ2-1, with TRBD1 matching over 7 bases. Trimming removed 4 bases from V and 4 bases from J; junction bases left unmatched: 5. Germline lookup yields CDR1 SGHRS and CDR2 YFSETQ. This CDR3 contains 14 residues. CDR3 in DNA: TGCGCCAGCAGCGAAAACAGGGGTTACAATGAGCAGTTCTTC. Amino acids: CASSENRGYNEQFF.

This chain joins TRBV28 and TRBJ1-2; D is possibly TRBD1 (5 bases). Trimming left V 8 bases short and J 0 bases short, with 10 bases between. The germline V gene has CDR1 MDHEN and CDR2 SYDVKM. The length of the CDR3 is 13 residues. CDR3 bases: TGTGCCAGCCGGATAGGGGCTAACTATGGCTACACCTTC. It encodes CASRIGANYGYTF.

The chain recombines TRBV5-1 with TRBJ2-3, with D tentatively TRBD2 (5 bases). The V end was cut by 0 bases, the J end by 0 bases, with 11 bases between. The CDR3 has 16 residues. The germline V gene has CDR1 SGHRS and CDR2 YFSETQ. In DNA form, the CDR3 reads TGCGCCAGCAGCTTGGAGGGCAGGACTAGCACAGATACGCAGTATTTT. Translation gives CASSLEGRTSTDTQYF. Variable domain in full (rest from reference TRBV5-1 and TRBJ2-3): KAGVTQTPRYLIKTRGQQVTLSCSPISGHRSVSWYQQTPGQGLQFLFEYFSETQRNKGNFPGRFSGRQFSNSRSEMNVSTLELGDSALYLCASSLEGRTSTDTQYFGPGTRLTVL.

The chain is built from TRBV30 and TRBJ1-4; D not certain. CDR1 and CDR2 from the germline V gene are GTSNPN and SVGIG (reference sequence). Trimming pared 0 bases from V and 0 bases from J, leaving 11 bases between. The CDR3 is 16 amino acids. The CDR3 DNA follows: TGTGCCTGGAGTGTAGGCCGGACGTCAACTAATGAAAAACTGTTTTTT. Translating gives CAWSVGRTSTNEKLFF. Complete variable domain (other parts from reference TRBV30 and TRBJ1-4): SQTIHQWPATLVQPVGSPLSLECTVEGTSNPNLYWYRQAAGRGLQLLFYSVGIGQISSEVPQNLSASRPQDRQFILSSKKLLLSDSGFYLCAWSVGRTSTNEKLFFGSGTQLSVL.

This rearrangement joins TRBV25-1 to TRBJ1-2, with D uncertain. Trimming took 9 bases from V and 4 from J, leaving 21 bases between them. This CDR3 is built from 15 residues. Looked up from germline, CDR1 is MGHDK and CDR2 is SYGVNS. CDR3 sequence (DNA): TGTGCCAGTTCCACAGCGGGTGACGCCTCCTATGGCTACACCTTC. It translates to CASSTAGDASYGYTF.

The chain employs TRBV7-3 and TRBJ2-3; TRBD2 aligns across 8 bases. There are 17 residues in the CDR3. The J segment lost 2 bases and the V segment lost 4 bases, leaving 11 bases of the junction unmatched. Germline-derived CDR1 and CDR2 are SGHTA and FQGTGA. The DNA for the CDR3 is TGTGCCAGCAGCTCTAGACTTGTAGCGGGGACCACAGATACGCAGTATTTT. Translating gives CASSSRLVAGTTDTQYF.

The V gene is TRBV7-9, the J gene TRBJ2-5, with D unresolved. V gave up 5 bases and J gave up 5 bases, with 9 bases separating them. Germline V gives CDR1 SEHNR, CDR2 FQNEAQ (reference sequence). The CDR3 totals 12 residues. CDR3 nucleotide sequence: TGTGCCAGCAGCCTTAACCCCGAGACCCAGTACTTC. Protein product: CASSLNPETQYF. The complete variable domain, with remaining parts taken from reference TRBV7-9 and TRBJ2-5, reads DTGVSQNPRHKITKRGQNVTFRCDPISEHNRLYWYRQTLGQGPEFLTYFQNEAQLEKSRLLSDRFSAERPKGSFSTLEIQRTEQGDSAMYLCASSLNPETQYFGPGTRLLVL.

V is TRBV30 and J is TRBJ2-1, with D perhaps TRBD2 (6 bases). Germline V CDR1 and CDR2: GTSNPN, SVGIG (reference sequence). The CDR3 is 13 residues long. The V gene lost 5 bases and the J gene lost 10 bases, with 18 bases spanning the gap. This CDR3 reads CAWVTEGRYEQFF. DNA of the CDR3: TGTGCCTGGGTTACCGAGGGGAGGTACGAGCAGTTCTTC. The full variable domain, rest sourced from reference TRBV30 and TRBJ2-1, is SQTIHQWPATLVQPVGSPLSLECTVEGTSNPNLYWYRQAAGRGLQLLFYSVGIGQISSEVPQNLSASRPQDRQFILSSKKLLLSDSGFYLCAWVTEGRYEQFFGPGTRLTVL.

V usage is TRBV25-1 and J usage is TRBJ2-7, with D perhaps TRBD1 (6 bases). The V and J ends lost 1 base and 6 bases respectively, with 22 bases between them. In germline, CDR1 is MGHDK, CDR2 SYGVNS. CDR3 length equals 17 residues. The CDR3 DNA reads TGTGCCAGCAGTGAATCAATCCGGGACATCGTTTCGGGCGAGCAGTACTTC. Amino acids: CASSESIRDIVSGEQYF.

V is TRBV10-3 and J is TRBJ2-1, with 7 bases lining up with TRBD2. The trim removed 6 bases at V and 3 bases at J, leaving 8 bases unmatched. The CDR3 is made up of 15 amino acids. Germline CDR1 reads ENHRY; CDR2 reads SYGVKD. The CDR3 loop is CAISATSANYNEQFF. The CDR3 nucleotides are TGTGCCATCAGCGCCACTAGCGCCAACTACAATGAGCAGTTCTTC.

CDR3: CASSDRGGFQPQHF. CDR3 in DNA: TGTGCCAGTAGCGACAGGGGGGGGTTTCAGCCCCAGCATTTT. The J gene is TRBJ1-5, the V gene TRBV19, with 9 positions matching TRBD1. Germline V gene lookup returns CDR1 LNHDA and CDR2 SQIVND (reference sequence). Trimming at V came to 6 bases and at J to 6 bases, leaving 6 bases not matched to a gene. This CDR3 spans 14 amino acids.

J is TRBJ2-5 and V is TRBV18; D is uncertain. V lost 6 bases to trimming and J lost 4 bases, with 9 bases between them. Germline V gene data show CDR1 as KGHSH and CDR2 as LQKENI. The CDR3 contains 12 residues. The CDR3: CASSAVGETQYF. In nucleotides, the CDR3 is TGTGCCAGCTCGGCCGTTGGAGAGACCCAGTACTTC.

V usage is TRBV6-1 and J usage is TRBJ2-5, with 8 positions matching TRBD2. V was pared by 6 bases and J by 3 bases, with 9 bases of the junction left unmatched. The CDR3 contains 15 residues. Germline V CDR1 and CDR2: MNHNS, SASEGT. CDR3 protein: CASRALAGGEETQYF. The CDR3 region has the DNA TGTGCCAGCAGGGCCTTGGCGGGAGGTGAAGAGACCCAGTACTTC.

The rearrangement joins TRBV7-9 to TRBJ1-2; the match to TRBD1 covers 8 bases. There are 16 residues in the CDR3. Germline V gene lookup returns CDR1 SEHNR and CDR2 FQNEAQ (reference sequence). Trimming at V came to 3 bases and at J to 1 base, leaving 7 bases not matched to a gene. The CDR3 loop reads CASSFASGGVNYGYTF. The CDR3 bases are TGTGCCAGCAGCTTCGCGTCAGGGGGCGTTAACTATGGCTACACCTTC.

CDR3 amino acids: CASSDDRERSGNTIYF. The CDR3 region has the DNA TGTGCCAGCAGCGACGACAGGGAGAGGTCTGGAAACACCATATATTTT. J is TRBJ1-3 and V is TRBV5-4; 7 bases fit TRBD1. The CDR3 loop spans 16 amino acids. The germline CDR1 and CDR2 sequences are SGHNT and YYREEE (reference sequence). Trimming cost V 4 bases and J 1 base; bases outside gene matches: 8.

The rearrangement joins TRBV6-1 to TRBJ1-6, with D unclear. The CDR3 length is 13 residues. The V gene's germline CDR1 is MNHNS and CDR2 SASEGT. Between the trimmed V and J ends, which lost 3 bases and 10 bases, there was a span of 10 bases. The CDR3 spells CASSDLSHSPLHF. The CDR3 coding sequence is TGTGCCAGCAGTGATTTGTCTCACTCACCCCTCCACTTT.

The chain has TRBV2 and TRBJ1-1; D gene ambiguous. Per germline, CDR1 SNHLY and CDR2 FYNNEI. Trimming took 1 base from V and 7 from J, leaving 7 bases between them. This CDR3 comprises 12 residues. CDR3 region: CASSEGPGEAFF. DNA of the CDR3: TGTGCCAGCAGTGAAGGACCGGGTGAAGCTTTCTTT. The entire variable domain, with the rest obtained from reference TRBV2 and TRBJ1-1, is as follows: EPEVTQTPSHQVTQMGQEVILRCVPISNHLYFYWYRQILGQKVEFLVSFYNNEISEKSEIFDDQFSVERPDGSNFTLKIRSTKLEDSAMYFCASSEGPGEAFFGQGTRLTVV.

The rearrangement uses TRBV2 and TRBJ2-7; 11 nucleotides line up with TRBD1. The germline CDR1 and CDR2 sequences are SNHLY and FYNNEI. V was clipped by 9 bases and J by 6 bases; unmatched bases: 16. The CDR3 is 16 residues long. The CDR3 here is CASFRDRDRGLGEQYF. The DNA of the CDR3 is TGTGCCAGTTTTAGAGACCGGGACAGGGGGTTAGGCGAGCAGTACTTC.